The 17 T cell receptor beta chains below come from one sample, sequenced in a study of T cell repertoires in aging, cancer and after chemotherapy. TRB rearrangements spanning V, D and J were amplified using mixed TRB-A/B primers. A single record per CDR3 protein comes from TCRdb applying MiXCR to the multiplex PCR reads. The table shows nearly 1,500 distinct CDR3 sequences, with approximately 37% occurring only once. Peripheral blood genomic DNA, not sorted cells or RNA, was the template. Sequencing was performed on blood. Source of these receptors: a human donor with a solid tumor.

Here the CDR3 reads CASSGDNNYGYTF. CDR3 bases: TGTGCCAGCAGTGGGGACAATAACTATGGCTACACCTTC. V is TRBV6-4 and J is TRBJ1-2; perhaps TRBD1 as D (6 bases). The CDR3 sequence is 13 residues long. Germline loops: CDR1 MRHNA, CDR2 SNTAGT. With 4 bases removed from V and 1 base from J, the gap between germline ends came to 7 bases.

V usage is TRBV9 and J usage is TRBJ2-3; 10 bases fit TRBD2. This CDR3 spans 16 amino acids. With V trimmed by 0 bases and J by 2 bases, 3 bases remained unmatched. The germline gives CDR1 SGDLS, CDR2 YYNGEE. CDR3: CASSVEGLANTDTQYF. The CDR3 DNA follows: TGTGCCAGCAGCGTAGAGGGACTAGCGAACACAGATACGCAGTATTTT.

The chain couples TRBV7-9 to TRBJ2-5, with D tentatively TRBD2 (6 bases). V gave up 2 bases and J gave up 5 bases, with 12 bases separating them. Germline lookup yields CDR1 SEHNR and CDR2 FQNEAQ (reference sequence). The CDR3 is 14 amino acids. In DNA form, the CDR3 reads TGTGCCAGCAGCTTAATAGCGGAGGGTGAGACCCAGTACTTC. Translated: CASSLIAEGETQYF.

The chain recombines TRBV6-5 with TRBJ2-1; D may match TRBD1 or TRBD2 (5 bases each). The CDR3 sequence is 15 residues long. Trimming took off 4 bases at V and 7 bases at J, with 17 bases between the two ends. Germline CDR1 is MNHEY and CDR2 is SVGAGI. CDR3 bases: TGTGCCAGCAGTTTAGGGGACGCCTTTAGAAATGAGCAGTTCTTC. It specifies CASSLGDAFRNEQFF.

The chain couples TRBV11-3 to TRBJ2-5; TRBD1 or TRBD2 may be the D gene (5 bases each). The CDR3 runs 15 residues. Germline V gene data show CDR1 as SGHNT and CDR2 as YENEEA. Trimming pared 2 bases from V and 5 bases from J, leaving 15 bases between. The CDR3 is CASSLRVRGGETQYF. CDR3 DNA sequence: TGTGCCAGCAGCTTACGAGTGAGGGGTGGGGAGACCCAGTACTTC. The full variable domain, its missing parts supplied by reference TRBV11-3 and TRBJ2-5, is EAGVVQSPRYKIIEKKQPVAFWCNPISGHNTLYWYLQNLGQGPELLIRYENEEAVDDSQLPKDRFSAERLKGVDSTLKIQPAELGDSAVYLCASSLRVRGGETQYFGPGTRLLVL.

This clonotype was observed a few times. The chain has TRBV20-1 and TRBJ2-7; a possible D gene is TRBD2 (5 bases). V lost 4 bases, J lost 4 bases, and 17 bases lay in between. The CDR3 contains 14 residues. Germline CDR1 and CDR2: DFQATT and SNEGSKA (reference sequence). The CDR3 DNA reads as TGCAGTGCTACAGGCCCCGGGAACGGGTACGAGCAGTACTTC. Translating it yields CSATGPGNGYEQYF.

In nucleotides, the CDR3 is TGTGCCAGCAGTCTACAGTATTACAATGAGCAGTTCTTC. Its protein is CASSLQYYNEQFF. This sequence joins TRBV7-2 and TRBJ2-1; D is unclear. Trimming removed 6 bases at V and 4 bases at J, with 10 bases between. Germline lookup yields CDR1 SGHTA and CDR2 FQGNSA. This CDR3 region has 13 residues. The complete variable domain, with remaining parts taken from reference TRBV7-2 and TRBJ2-1, reads GAGVSQSPSNKVTEKGKDVELRCDPISGHTALYWYRQSLGQGLEFLIYFQGNSAPDKSGLPSDRFSAERTGGSVSTLTIQRTQQEDSAVYLCASSLQYYNEQFFGPGTRLTVL.

The V call is TRBV7-9, the J call TRBJ2-1, with 11 bases aligning to TRBD2. V gave up 6 bases and J gave up 2 bases; unmatched junction bases: 3. Germline values: CDR1 SEHNR, CDR2 FQNEAQ (reference sequence). The CDR3 sequence is 15 residues long. CDR3 sequence reads: CASSSTSGAYNEQFF. CDR3 coding DNA: TGTGCCAGCAGTTCGACTAGCGGGGCCTACAATGAGCAGTTCTTC.

This clonotype is medium-sized. The chain joins TRBV29-1 to TRBJ2-5, with 9 nucleotides matching TRBD1. In germline, CDR1 is SQVTM, CDR2 ANQGSEA. The J segment lost 2 bases and the V segment lost 8 bases, leaving 6 bases of the junction unmatched. The length of the CDR3 is 13 residues. The CDR3 nucleotides are TGCAGCCTGGACAGGGGATTTCAAGAGACCCAGTACTTC. The encoded protein is CSLDRGFQETQYF.

The V gene is TRBV7-9, the J gene TRBJ1-4; 7 nucleotides match TRBD1. The V and J ends lost 5 bases and 9 bases, in that order; junction bases with no gene match: 12. CDR1 and CDR2 (germline): SEHNR, FQNEAQ (reference sequence). This CDR3 has 15 amino acids. In DNA, the CDR3 is TGTGCCAGCAGCGGGGAAGGGGGCGGTAGTAAAAAACTGTTTTTT. Translated, it gives CASSGEGGGSKKLFF.

This clonotype was picked up a small number of times. The chain employs TRBV7-2 and TRBJ2-1; D may correspond to TRBD1 or TRBD2 (5 bases each). Trimming removed 5 bases at V and 5 bases at J, with 13 bases between. Looked up from germline, CDR1 is SGHTA and CDR2 is FQGNSA. CDR3 length: 14 amino acids. The CDR3 bases are TGTGCCAGCAGCCCAGTGGGGGTAGACAATGAGCAGTTCTTC. The encoded protein is CASSPVGVDNEQFF. Filled out from reference TRBV7-2 and TRBJ2-1, the complete variable domain reads GAGVSQSPSNKVTEKGKDVELRCDPISGHTALYWYRQSLGQGLEFLIYFQGNSAPDKSGLPSDRFSAERTGGSVSTLTIQRTQQEDSAVYLCASSPVGVDNEQFFGPGTRLTVL.

The chain joins TRBV12-3 or TRBV12-4 to TRBJ1-1; D remains ambiguous. This CDR3 region has 14 residues. Between the trimmed V and J ends, which lost 7 bases and 5 bases, there was a span of 17 bases. The CDR3 protein is CASTQMRGSTEAFF. As DNA, the CDR3 is TGTGCCAGCACTCAGATGCGGGGTAGTACTGAAGCTTTCTTT.

This chain uses TRBV28 with TRBJ2-2; 7 bases fit TRBD1. CDR3 length: 13 amino acids. Germline V lookup: CDR1 MDHEN, CDR2 SYDVKM. The J segment lost 8 bases and the V segment lost 6 bases, leaving 6 bases of the junction unmatched. The CDR3 region has the DNA TGTGCCAGCAGGGGTACAGGGGTAGGGGAGCTGTTTTTT. Residues: CASRGTGVGELFF.

V gene TRBV25-1 combines with J gene TRBJ2-2; a weak D match, TRBD2 (6 bases). Trimming stripped 4 bases from V and 1 base from J, with 19 bases between. Per germline, CDR1 MGHDK and CDR2 SYGVNS. The CDR3 has 18 residues. The CDR3 is CASSGHAGEGLNTGELFF. CDR3 nucleotides: TGTGCCAGCAGTGGCCACGCGGGCGAGGGACTGAACACCGGGGAGCTGTTTTTT.

This clonotype was counted only a few times. J is TRBJ2-3 and V is TRBV5-6; a weak D match, TRBD1 (6 bases). The V and J ends lost 1 base and 1 base respectively, with 16 bases between them. The CDR3 is 17 residues long. Germline values: CDR1 SGHDT, CDR2 YYEEEE. DNA for the CDR3: TGTGCCAGCAGCTTGCGGTCCACAGGGTTGGGCACAGATACGCAGTATTTT. Encoded protein: CASSLRSTGLGTDTQYF.

This clonotype was picked up a small number of times. The chain joins TRBV7-9 to TRBJ1-1, with 7 bases matching TRBD1. This CDR3 comprises 12 residues. V shed 2 bases and J 8 bases; nucleotides not matched to a gene: 2. The germline V gene encodes CDR1 SEHNR and CDR2 FQNEAQ (reference sequence). CDR3 protein: CASSLTGVEAFF. CDR3 DNA: TGTGCCAGCAGCTTAACAGGGGTGGAAGCTTTCTTT.

The table lists this clonotype with a few counts. This chain uses TRBV6-6 with TRBJ1-3; no clear D. From germline, CDR1 is MNHNY and CDR2 SVGAGI (reference sequence). Between the trimmed V and J ends, which lost 8 bases and 0 bases, there was a span of 8 bases. This CDR3 region has 13 residues. Here the CDR3 reads CASQSHSGNTIYF. DNA of the CDR3: TGTGCCAGCCAGTCCCACTCTGGAAACACCATATATTTT.